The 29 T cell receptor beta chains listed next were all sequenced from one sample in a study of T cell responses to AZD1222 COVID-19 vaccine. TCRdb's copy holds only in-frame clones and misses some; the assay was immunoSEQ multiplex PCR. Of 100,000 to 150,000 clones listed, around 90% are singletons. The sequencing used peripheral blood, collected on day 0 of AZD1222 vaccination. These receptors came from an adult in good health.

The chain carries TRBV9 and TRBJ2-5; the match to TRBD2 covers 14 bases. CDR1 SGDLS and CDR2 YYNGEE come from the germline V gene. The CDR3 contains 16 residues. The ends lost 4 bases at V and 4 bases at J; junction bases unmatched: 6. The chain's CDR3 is CASSSGLAGVPETQYF. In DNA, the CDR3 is TGTGCCAGCAGCTCGGGACTAGCGGGAGTACCAGAGACCCAGTACTTC. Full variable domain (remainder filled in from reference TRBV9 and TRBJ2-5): DSGVTQTPKHLITATGQRVTLRCSPRSGDLSVYWYQQSLDQGLQFLIQYYNGEERAKGNILERFSAQQFPDLHSELNLSSLELGDSALYFCASSSGLAGVPETQYFGPGTRLLVL.

Here the CDR3 reads CSVEGAGGGWETQYF. The CDR3 bases are TGCAGCGTTGAGGGTGCGGGGGGGGGCTGGGAGACCCAGTACTTC. V usage is TRBV29-1 and J usage is TRBJ2-5, with 9 bases that match TRBD2. V shed 3 bases, J shed 5 bases, and the junction held 10 bases outside the gene matches. The CDR3 totals 15 residues. Germline-derived CDR1 and CDR2 are SQVTM and ANQGSEA.

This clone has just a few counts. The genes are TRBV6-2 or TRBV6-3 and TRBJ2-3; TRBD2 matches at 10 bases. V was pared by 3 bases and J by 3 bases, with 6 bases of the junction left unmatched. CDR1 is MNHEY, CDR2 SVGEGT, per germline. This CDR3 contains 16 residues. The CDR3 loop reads CASSYGRLAGTDTQYF. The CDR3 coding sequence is TGTGCCAGCAGTTATGGCAGACTAGCGGGTACAGATACGCAGTATTTT.

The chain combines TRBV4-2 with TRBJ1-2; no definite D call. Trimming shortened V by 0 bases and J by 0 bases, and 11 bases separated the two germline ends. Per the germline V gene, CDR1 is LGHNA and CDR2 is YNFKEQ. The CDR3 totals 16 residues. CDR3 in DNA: TGTGCCAGCAGCCAAGAACTACCAGGAGCTAACTATGGCTACACCTTC. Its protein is CASSQELPGANYGYTF.

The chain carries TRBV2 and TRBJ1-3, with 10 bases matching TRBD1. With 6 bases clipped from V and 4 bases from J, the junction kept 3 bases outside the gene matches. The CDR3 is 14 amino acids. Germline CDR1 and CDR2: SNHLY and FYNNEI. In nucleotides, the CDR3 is TGTGCCAGCAGGGACAGGGGGAGCGGAAACACCATATATTTT. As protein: CASRDRGSGNTIYF.

The CDR3 nucleotides read TGTGCCAGCAGCTTGGAGTCGGGCCGCAGGGTTCGTGATGATGAAAAACTGTTTTTT. It codes for CASSLESGRRVRDDEKLFF. The genes are TRBV5-6 and TRBJ1-4; D may be TRBD1 (5 bases). The CDR3 contains 19 residues. CDR1 and CDR2 (germline): SGHDT, YYEEEE. V lost 0 bases and J lost 6, with 24 bases in between.

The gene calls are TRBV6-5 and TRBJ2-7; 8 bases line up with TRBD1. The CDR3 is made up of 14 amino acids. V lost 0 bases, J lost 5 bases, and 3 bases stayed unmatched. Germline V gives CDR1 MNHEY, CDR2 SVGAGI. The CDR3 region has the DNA TGTGCCAGCAGTTACTCTCAGGGGGCGAACGAGCAGTACTTC. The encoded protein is CASSYSQGANEQYF.

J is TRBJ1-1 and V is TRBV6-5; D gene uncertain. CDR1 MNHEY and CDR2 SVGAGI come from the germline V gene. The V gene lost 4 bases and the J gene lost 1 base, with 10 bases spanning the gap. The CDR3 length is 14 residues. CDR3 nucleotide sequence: TGTGCCAGCAGTTCCACGCAAACGAACACTGAAGCTTTCTTT. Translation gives CASSSTQTNTEAFF.

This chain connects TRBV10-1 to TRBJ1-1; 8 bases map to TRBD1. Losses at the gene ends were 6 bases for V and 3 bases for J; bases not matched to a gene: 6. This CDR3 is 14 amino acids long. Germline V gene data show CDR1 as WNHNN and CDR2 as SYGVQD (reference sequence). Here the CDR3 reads CASRLNRGDTEAFF. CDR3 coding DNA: TGCGCCAGCAGATTGAACAGGGGGGACACTGAAGCTTTCTTT.

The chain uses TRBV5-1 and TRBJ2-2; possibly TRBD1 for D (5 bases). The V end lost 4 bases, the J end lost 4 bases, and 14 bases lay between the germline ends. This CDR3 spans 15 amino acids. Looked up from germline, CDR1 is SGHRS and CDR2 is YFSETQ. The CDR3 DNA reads TGCGCCAGCAGCGGGGCGGTTTCAGGCACCGGGGAGCTGTTTTTT. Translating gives CASSGAVSGTGELFF.

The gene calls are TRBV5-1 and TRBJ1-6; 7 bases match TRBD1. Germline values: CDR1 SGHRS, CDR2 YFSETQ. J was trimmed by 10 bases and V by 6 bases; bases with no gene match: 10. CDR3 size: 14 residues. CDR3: CASTRGQGESPLHF. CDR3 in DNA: TGCGCCAGCACCCGGGGGCAGGGGGAATCACCCCTCCACTTT.

This chain's CDR3 is CASRGAGGSTDTQYF. In DNA form, the CDR3 reads TGTGCCAGCAGGGGGGCCGGAGGCAGCACAGATACGCAGTATTTT. The rearrangement joins TRBV6-5 to TRBJ2-3, with a possible D match to TRBD1 (6 bases). Looked up from germline, CDR1 is MNHEY and CDR2 is SVGAGI. The V end was cut by 6 bases, the J end by 0 bases, with 13 bases between. This CDR3 region has 15 residues.

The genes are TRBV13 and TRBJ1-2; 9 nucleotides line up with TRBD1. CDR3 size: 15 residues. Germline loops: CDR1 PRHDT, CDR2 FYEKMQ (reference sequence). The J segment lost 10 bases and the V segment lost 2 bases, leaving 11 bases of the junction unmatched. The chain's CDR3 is CASSLNLGQGYDYTF. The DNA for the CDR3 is TGTGCCAGCAGCTTAAATCTCGGACAGGGGTACGACTACACCTTC.

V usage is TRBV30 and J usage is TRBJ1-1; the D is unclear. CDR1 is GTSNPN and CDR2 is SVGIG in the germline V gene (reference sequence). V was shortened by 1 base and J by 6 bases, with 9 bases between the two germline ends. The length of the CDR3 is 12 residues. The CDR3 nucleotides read TGTGCCTGGAGTGCCCAGAGGTCTGAAGCTTTCTTT. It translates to CAWSAQRSEAFF.

The CDR3: CASTPQVGGHNEQFF. The CDR3 nucleotides are TGTGCCAGCACCCCACAAGTGGGCGGGCACAATGAGCAGTTCTTC. The rearrangement joins TRBV5-4 to TRBJ2-1, with a weak D call TRBD2 (5 bases). The CDR3 is made up of 15 amino acids. Germline V lookup: CDR1 SGHNT, CDR2 YYREEE (reference sequence). Between the trimmed V and J ends, which lost 6 bases and 5 bases, there was a span of 18 bases.

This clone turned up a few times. The CDR3 nucleotides read TGTGCCAGCCAGGTAGGGGACCCTCGGAACACTGAAGCTTTCTTT. Protein product: CASQVGDPRNTEAFF. The rearrangement links TRBV7-9 to TRBJ1-1, with a weak D call TRBD1 (5 bases). The CDR3 has 15 residues. V lost 8 bases and J 1 base, leaving 17 bases between the germline ends. From germline, CDR1 is SEHNR and CDR2 FQNEAQ (reference sequence).

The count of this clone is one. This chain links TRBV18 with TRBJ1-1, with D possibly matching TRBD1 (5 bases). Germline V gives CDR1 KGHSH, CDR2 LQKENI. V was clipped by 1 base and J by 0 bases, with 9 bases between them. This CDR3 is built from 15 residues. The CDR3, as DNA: TGTGCCAGCTCACCACGGAGGGGTATGAACACTGAAGCTTTCTTT. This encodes CASSPRRGMNTEAFF.

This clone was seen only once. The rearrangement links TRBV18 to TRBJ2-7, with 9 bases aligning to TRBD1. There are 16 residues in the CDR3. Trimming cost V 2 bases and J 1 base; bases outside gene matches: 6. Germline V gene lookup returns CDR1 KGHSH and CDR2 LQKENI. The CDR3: CASSPLGGQGSYEQYF. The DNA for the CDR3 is TGTGCCAGCTCACCATTGGGCGGACAGGGGTCCTACGAGCAGTACTTC. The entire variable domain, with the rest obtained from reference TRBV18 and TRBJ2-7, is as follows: NAGVMQNPRHLVRRRGQEARLRCSPMKGHSHVYWYRQLPEEGLKFMVYLQKENIIDESGMPKERFSAEFPKEGPSILRIQQVVRGDSAAYFCASSPLGGQGSYEQYFGPGTRLTVT.

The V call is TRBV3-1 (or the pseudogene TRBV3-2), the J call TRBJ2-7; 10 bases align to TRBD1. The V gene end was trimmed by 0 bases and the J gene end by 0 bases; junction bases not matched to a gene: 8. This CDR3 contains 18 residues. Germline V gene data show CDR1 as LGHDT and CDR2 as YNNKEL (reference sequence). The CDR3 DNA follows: TGTGCCAGCAGCCAAGACCAGGGACAGGGGACATACTCCTACGAGCAGTACTTC. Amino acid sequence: CASSQDQGQGTYSYEQYF.

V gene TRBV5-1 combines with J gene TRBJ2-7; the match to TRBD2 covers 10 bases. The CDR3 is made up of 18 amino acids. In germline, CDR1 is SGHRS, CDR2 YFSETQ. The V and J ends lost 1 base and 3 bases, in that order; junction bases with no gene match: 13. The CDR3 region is CASSLSLAGDFTGYEQYF. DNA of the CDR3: TGCGCCAGCAGCTTGTCTCTAGCGGGAGACTTTACGGGCTACGAGCAGTACTTC.

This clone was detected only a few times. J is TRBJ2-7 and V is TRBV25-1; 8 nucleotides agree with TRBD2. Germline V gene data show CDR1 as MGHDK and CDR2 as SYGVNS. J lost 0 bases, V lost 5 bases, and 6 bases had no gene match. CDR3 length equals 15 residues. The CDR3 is CASSPLAGTSYEQYF. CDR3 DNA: TGTGCCAGCAGTCCCTTAGCGGGAACCTCCTACGAGCAGTACTTC.

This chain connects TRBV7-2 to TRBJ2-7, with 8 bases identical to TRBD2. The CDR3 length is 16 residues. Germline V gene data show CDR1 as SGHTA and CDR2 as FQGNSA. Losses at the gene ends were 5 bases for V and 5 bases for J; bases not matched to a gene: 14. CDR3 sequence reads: CASSLNLAGGLNEQYF. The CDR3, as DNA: TGTGCCAGCAGCCTCAATTTGGCGGGAGGCCTGAACGAGCAGTACTTC.

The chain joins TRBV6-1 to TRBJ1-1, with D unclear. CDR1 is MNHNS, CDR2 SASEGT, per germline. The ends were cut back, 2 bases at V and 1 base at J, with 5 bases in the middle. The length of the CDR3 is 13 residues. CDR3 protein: CASSEHRNTEAFF. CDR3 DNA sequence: TGTGCCAGCAGTGAACACAGGAACACTGAAGCTTTCTTT.

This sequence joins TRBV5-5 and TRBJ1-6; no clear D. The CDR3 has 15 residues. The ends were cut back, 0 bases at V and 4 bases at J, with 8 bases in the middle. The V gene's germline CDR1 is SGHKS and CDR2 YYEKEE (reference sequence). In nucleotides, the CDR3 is TGTGCCAGCAGCTTGGGACCCGGGTATAATTCACCCCTCCACTTT. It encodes CASSLGPGYNSPLHF.

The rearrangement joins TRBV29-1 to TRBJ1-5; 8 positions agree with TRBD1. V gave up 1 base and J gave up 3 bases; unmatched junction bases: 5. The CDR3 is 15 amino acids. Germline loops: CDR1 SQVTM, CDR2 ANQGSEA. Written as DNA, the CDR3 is TGCAGCGTTGAAGCCCCGGACAGGGCCAATCAGCCCCAGCATTTT. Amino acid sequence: CSVEAPDRANQPQHF.

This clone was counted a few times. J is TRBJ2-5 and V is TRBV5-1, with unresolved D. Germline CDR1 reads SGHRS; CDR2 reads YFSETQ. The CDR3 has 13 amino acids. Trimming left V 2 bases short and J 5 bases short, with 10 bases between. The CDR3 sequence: CASSFESVETQYF. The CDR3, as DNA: TGCGCCAGCAGCTTTGAGAGCGTGGAGACCCAGTACTTC.

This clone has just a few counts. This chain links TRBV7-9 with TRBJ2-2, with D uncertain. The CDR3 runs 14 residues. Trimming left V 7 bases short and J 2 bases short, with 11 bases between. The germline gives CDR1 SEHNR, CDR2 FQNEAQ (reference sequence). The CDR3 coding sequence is TGTGCCAGCACCCTAGGCTCAAACACCGGGGAGCTGTTTTTT. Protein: CASTLGSNTGELFF.

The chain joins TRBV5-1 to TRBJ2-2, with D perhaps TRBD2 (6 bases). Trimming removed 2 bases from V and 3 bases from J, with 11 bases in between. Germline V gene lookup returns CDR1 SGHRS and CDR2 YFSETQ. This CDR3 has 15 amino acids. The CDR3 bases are TGCGCCAGCAGCTTCCCGGGACTCGACACCGGGGAGCTGTTTTTT. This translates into CASSFPGLDTGELFF.

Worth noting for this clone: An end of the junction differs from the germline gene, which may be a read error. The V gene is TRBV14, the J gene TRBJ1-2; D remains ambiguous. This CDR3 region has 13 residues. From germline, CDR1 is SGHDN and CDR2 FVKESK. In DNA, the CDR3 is TGTGCCAGCAGCCCCTCAAGTATCCGTCTCAGCCATTTC. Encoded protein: CASSPSSIRLSHF.